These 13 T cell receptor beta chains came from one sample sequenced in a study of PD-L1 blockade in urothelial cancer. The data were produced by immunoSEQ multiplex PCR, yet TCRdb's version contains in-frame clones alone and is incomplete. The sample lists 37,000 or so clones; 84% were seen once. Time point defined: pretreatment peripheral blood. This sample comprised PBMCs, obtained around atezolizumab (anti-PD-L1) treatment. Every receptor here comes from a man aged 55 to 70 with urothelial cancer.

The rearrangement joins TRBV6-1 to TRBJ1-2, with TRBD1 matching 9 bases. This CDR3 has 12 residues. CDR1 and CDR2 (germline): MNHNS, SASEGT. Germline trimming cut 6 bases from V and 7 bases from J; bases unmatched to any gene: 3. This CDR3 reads CASRTGQGGYTF. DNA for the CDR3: TGTGCCAGCAGGACGGGACAGGGTGGCTACACCTTC.

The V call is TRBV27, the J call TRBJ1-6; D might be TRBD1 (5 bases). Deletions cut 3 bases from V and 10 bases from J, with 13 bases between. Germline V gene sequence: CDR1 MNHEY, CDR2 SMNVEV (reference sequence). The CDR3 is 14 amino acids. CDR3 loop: CASSFRTKDSPLHF. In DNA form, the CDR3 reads TGTGCCAGCAGTTTTCGGACAAAGGACTCACCCCTCCACTTT.

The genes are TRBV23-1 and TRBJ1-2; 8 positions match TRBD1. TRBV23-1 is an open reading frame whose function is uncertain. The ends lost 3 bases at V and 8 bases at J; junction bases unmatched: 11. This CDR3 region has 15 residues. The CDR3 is CASSHRRQGALGYTF. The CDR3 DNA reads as TGCGCCAGCAGTCATAGGCGGCAGGGGGCGCTGGGCTACACCTTC.

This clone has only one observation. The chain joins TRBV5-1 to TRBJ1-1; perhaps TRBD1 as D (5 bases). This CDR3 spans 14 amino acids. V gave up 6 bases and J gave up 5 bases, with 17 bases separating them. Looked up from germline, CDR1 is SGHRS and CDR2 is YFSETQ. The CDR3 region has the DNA TGCGCCAGCACTCCCCATGGGGGGTATACTGAAGCTTTCTTT. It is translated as CASTPHGGYTEAFF.

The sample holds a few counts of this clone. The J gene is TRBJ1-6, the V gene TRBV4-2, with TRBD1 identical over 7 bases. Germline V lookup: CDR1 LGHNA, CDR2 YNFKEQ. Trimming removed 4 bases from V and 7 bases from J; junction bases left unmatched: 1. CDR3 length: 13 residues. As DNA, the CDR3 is TGTGCCAGCAGCCTACAGGGGAATTCACCCCTCCACTTT. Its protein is CASSLQGNSPLHF.

CDR3 sequence reads: CASSYETATHTEAFF. For the CDR3, the DNA is TGTGCCAGCAGTTACGAAACAGCCACCCACACTGAAGCTTTCTTT. V is TRBV6-6 and J is TRBJ1-1; no definite D call. Germline-derived CDR1 and CDR2 are MNHNY and SVGAGI (reference sequence). V shed 2 bases and J shed 3 bases, with 13 bases lying between them. This CDR3 has 15 residues.

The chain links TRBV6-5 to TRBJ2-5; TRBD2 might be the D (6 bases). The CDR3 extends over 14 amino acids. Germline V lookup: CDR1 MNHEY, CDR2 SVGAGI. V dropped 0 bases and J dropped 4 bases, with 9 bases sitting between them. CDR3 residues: CASSYSGGLETQYF. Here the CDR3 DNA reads TGTGCCAGCAGTTACTCGGGAGGCTTAGAGACCCAGTACTTC.

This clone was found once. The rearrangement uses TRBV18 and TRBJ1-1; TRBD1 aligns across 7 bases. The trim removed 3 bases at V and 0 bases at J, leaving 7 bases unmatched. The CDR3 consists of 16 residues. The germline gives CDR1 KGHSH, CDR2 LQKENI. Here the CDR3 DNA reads TGTGCCAGCTCACCGCGGCAGGACAGGATGAACACTGAAGCTTTCTTT. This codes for CASSPRQDRMNTEAFF.

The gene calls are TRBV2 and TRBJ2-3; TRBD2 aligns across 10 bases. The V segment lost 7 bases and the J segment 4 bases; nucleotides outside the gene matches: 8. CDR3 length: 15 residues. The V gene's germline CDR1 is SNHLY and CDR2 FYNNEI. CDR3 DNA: TGTGCCAGCAACCTAGCGGGAGTGGGTGCAGATACGCAGTATTTT. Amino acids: CASNLAGVGADTQYF.

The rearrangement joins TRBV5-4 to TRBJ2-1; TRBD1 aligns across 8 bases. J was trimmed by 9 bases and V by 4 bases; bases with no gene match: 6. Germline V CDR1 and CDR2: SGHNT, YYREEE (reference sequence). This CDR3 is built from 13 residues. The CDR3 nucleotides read TGTGCCAGCAGCCAGGACAGGGCTGGTGAGCAGTTCTTC. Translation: CASSQDRAGEQFF.

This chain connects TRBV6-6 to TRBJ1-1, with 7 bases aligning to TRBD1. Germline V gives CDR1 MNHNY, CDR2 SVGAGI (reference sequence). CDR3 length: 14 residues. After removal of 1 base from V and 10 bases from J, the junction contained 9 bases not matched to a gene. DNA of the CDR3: TGTGCCAGCAGTTACTTTGACAGGGACAGAGGAGCTTTCTTT. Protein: CASSYFDRDRGAFF.

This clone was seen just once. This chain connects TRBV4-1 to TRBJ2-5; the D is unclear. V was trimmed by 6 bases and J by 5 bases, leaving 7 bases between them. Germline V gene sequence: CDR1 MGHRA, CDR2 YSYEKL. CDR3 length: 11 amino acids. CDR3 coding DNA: TGCGCCAGCAGTGTGGGCGAGACCCAGTACTTC. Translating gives CASSVGETQYF.

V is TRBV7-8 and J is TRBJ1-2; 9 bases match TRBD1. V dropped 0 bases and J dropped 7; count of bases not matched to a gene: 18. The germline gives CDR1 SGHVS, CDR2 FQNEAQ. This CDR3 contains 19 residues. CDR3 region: CASSLAGTKDRGGGTGYTF. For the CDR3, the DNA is TGTGCCAGCAGCTTAGCCGGAACGAAGGACAGGGGAGGTGGTACTGGCTACACCTTC. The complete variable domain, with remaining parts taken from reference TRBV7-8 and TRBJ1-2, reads GAGVSQSPRYKVAKRGQDVALRCDPISGHVSLFWYQQALGQGPEFLTYFQNEAQLDKSGLPSDRFFAERPEGSVSTLKIQRTQQEDSAVYLCASSLAGTKDRGGGTGYTFGSGTRLTVV.